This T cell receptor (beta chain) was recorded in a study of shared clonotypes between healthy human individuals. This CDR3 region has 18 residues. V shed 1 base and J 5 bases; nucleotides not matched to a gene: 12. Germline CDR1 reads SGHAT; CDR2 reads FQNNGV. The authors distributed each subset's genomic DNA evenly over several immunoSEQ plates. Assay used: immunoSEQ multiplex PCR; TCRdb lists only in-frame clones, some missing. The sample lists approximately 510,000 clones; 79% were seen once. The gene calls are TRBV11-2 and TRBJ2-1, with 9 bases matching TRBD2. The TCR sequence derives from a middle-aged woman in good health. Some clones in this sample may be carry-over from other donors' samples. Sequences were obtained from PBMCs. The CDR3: CASSLVLGTSGQHNEQFF. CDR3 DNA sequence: TGTGCCAGCAGCTTAGTGCTAGGAACTAGCGGGCAGCACAATGAGCAGTTCTTC.